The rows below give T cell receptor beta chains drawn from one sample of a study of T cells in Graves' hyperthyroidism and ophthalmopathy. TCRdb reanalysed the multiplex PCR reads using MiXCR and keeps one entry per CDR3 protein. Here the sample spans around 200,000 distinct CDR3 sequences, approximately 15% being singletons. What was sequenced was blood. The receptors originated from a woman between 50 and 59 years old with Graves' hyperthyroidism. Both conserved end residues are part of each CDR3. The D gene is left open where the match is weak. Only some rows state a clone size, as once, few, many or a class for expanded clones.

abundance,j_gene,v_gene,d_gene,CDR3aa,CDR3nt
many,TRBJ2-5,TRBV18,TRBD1,CASSPTGGQETQYF,TGTGCCAGCTCACCTACAGGGGGACAAGAGACCCAGTACTTC
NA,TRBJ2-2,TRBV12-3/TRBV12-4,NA,CASTWGTGELFF,TGTGCCAGTACATGGGGAACCGGGGAGCTGTTTTTT
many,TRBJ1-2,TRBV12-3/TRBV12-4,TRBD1,CASSSRDREFWYYGYTF,TGTGCCAGCAGTTCGCGGGACAGGGAGTTTTGGTACTATGGCTACACCTTC
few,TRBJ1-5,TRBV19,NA,CASSISQGRSNQPQHF,TGTGCCAGTAGTATATCCCAGGGAAGGAGCAATCAGCCCCAGCATTTT
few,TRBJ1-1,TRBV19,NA,CASRGTEHTEAFF,TGTGCCAGTAGAGGGACCGAGCACACTGAAGCTTTCTTT
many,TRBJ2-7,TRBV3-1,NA,CASSQGDTYEQYF,TGTGCCAGCAGCCAAGGTGATACCTACGAGCAGTACTTC
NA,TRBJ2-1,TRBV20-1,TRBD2,CSAIPGLAGEWVGYNEQFF,TGCAGTGCCATACCGGGACTAGCGGGAGAATGGGTGGGTTACAATGAGCAGTTCTTC
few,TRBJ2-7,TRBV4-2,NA,CASSQDSGTNSYEQYF,TGTGCCAGCAGCCAAGATTCCGGGACCAACTCCTACGAGCAGTACTTC
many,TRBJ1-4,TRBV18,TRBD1,CASSHRGTSSEKLFF,TGTGCCAGCTCACACAGGGGAACGAGCAGTGAAAAACTGTTTTTT
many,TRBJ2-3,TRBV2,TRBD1,CASRRDRGTDTQYF,TGTGCCAGCAGGCGGGACAGGGGCACAGATACGCAGTATTTT
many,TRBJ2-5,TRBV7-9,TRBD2,CASSLRGLAGRETQYF,TGTGCCAGCAGCCTCCGGGGACTAGCGGGGCGGGAGACCCAGTACTTC
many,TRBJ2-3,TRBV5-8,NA,CASSFGRFSEADTQYF,TGTGCCAGCAGCTTTGGGCGGTTTTCTGAGGCAGATACGCAGTATTTT
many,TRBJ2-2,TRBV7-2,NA,CASSLKWGGELFF,TGTGCCAGCAGCCTAAAGTGGGGGGGGGAGCTGTTTTTT
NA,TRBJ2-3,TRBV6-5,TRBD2,CASSYLPGLAGRLATDTQYF,TGTGCCAGCAGTTACCTTCCGGGACTAGCGGGGCGCTTGGCCACAGATACGCAGTATTTT
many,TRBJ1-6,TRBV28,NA,CASSLPWLRQSTNSPLHF,TGTGCCAGCAGTTTGCCCTGGCTACGACAGAGCACTAATTCACCCCTCCACTTT
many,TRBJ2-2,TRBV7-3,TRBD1,CASSLRGRGSNTGELFF,TGTGCCAGCAGCTTAAGAGGCAGGGGGTCGAACACCGGGGAGCTGTTTTTT
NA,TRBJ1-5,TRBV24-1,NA,CARTPCRNQPQHF,TGTGCCCGGACTCCCTGTCGCAATCAGCCCCAGCATTTT
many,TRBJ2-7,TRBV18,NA,CASSPTGKRSYEQYF,TGTGCCAGCTCACCAACAGGGAAAAGATCCTACGAGCAGTACTTC
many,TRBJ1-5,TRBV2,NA,CASSSTGRAPQPQHF,TGTGCCAGCAGCTCAACAGGGAGGGCCCCTCAGCCCCAGCATTTT
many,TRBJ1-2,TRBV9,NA,CASSLTEVNYGYTF,TGTGCCAGCAGTCTGACAGAGGTTAACTATGGCTACACCTTC
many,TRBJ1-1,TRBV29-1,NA,CSVGAGPNTEAFF,TGCAGCGTTGGGGCGGGGCCGAACACTGAAGCTTTCTTT
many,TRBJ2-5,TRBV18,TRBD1,CASSPNRGQETQYF,TGTGCCAGCTCACCGAACAGGGGGCAAGAGACCCAGTACTTC
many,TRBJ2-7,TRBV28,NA,CASSFSGSPSYEQYF,TGTGCCAGCAGTTTCTCAGGGTCCCCCTCCTACGAGCAGTACTTC
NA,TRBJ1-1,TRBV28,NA,CASSSISYNTEAFF,TGTGCCAGCAGCTCTATCAGCTATAACACTGAAGCTTTCTTT
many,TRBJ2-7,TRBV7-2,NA,CASSSYWGQYEQYF,TGTGCCAGCAGCTCCTATTGGGGCCAGTACGAGCAGTACTTC